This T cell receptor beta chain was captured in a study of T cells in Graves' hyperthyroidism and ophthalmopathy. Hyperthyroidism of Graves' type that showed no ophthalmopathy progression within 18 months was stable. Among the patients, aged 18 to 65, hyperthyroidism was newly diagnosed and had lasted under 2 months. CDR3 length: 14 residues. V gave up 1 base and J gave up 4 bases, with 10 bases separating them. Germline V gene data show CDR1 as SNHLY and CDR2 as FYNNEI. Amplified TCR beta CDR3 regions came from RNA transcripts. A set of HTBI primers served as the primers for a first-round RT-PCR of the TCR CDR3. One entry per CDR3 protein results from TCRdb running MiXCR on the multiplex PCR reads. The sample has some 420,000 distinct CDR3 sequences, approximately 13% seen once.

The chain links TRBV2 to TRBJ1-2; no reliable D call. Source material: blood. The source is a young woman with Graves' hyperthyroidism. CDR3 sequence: CASSEGASLYGYTF. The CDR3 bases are TGTGCCAGCAGTGAAGGTGCCAGCCTCTATGGCTACACCTTC.